One T cell receptor beta chain is described in this entry. This entry is derived from a study of blood T cell repertoires in COVID-19. Only in-frame clones appear in the TCRdb table, and some are missing; sequencing was by immunoSEQ multiplex PCR. The table has 360,000 or so clones, around four fifths seen once. Each participant's cohort was designated according to participant-reported clinical history. For recovered donors of Cohort 3, there were two negative PCRs, clearance, or symptom resolution. V was pared by 6 bases and J by 7 bases, with 18 bases between. The CDR3 contains 14 residues. Germline V gene sequence: CDR1 SQVTM, CDR2 ANQGSEA.

Material for sequencing was PBMCs or T cells enriched from blood (not recorded which). The sequence came from a woman aged 45-59 years who had recovered from COVID-19. The chain combines TRBV29-1 with TRBJ1-4; possibly TRBD1 for D (6 bases). The CDR3 protein is CSVFPRGGGEKLFF. The CDR3 nucleotides read TGCAGCGTCTTCCCCAGGGGAGGGGGTGAAAAACTGTTTTTT.